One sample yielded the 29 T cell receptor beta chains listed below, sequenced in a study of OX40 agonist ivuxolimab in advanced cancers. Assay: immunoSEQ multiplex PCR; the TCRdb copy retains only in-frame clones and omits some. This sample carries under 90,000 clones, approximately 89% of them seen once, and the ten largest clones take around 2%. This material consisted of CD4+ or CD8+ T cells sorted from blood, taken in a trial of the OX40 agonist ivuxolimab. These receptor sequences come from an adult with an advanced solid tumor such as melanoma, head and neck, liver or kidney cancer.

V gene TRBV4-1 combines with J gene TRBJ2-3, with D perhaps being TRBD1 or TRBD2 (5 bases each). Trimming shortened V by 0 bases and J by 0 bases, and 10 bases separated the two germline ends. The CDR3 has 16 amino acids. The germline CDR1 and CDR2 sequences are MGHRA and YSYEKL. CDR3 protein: CASSQDGTPSTDTQYF. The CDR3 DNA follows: TGCGCCAGCAGCCAAGACGGGACCCCTAGCACAGATACGCAGTATTTT.

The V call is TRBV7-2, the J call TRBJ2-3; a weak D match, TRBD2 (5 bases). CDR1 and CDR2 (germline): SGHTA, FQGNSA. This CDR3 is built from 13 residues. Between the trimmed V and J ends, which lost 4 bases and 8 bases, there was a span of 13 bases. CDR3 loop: CASSSPPGFTQYF. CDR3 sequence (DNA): TGTGCCAGCAGCTCCCCCCCGGGGTTTACGCAGTATTTT.

This chain's CDR3 is CASKPGAVESQQYF. CDR3 nucleotide sequence: TGTGCCTCTAAGCCCGGGGCCGTAGAGAGCCAGCAGTACTTC. The V and J genes are TRBV28 and TRBJ2-7; D is possibly TRBD1 or TRBD2 (5 bases each). The germline V and J ends were trimmed by 11 bases and 8 bases, with 25 bases remaining between them. CDR1 is MDHEN, CDR2 SYDVKM, per germline. The CDR3 has 14 amino acids.

The CDR3 DNA reads as TGCGCCAGCCGCCGGGACAGGGAGGGGTACGAGCAGTACTTC. It yields the protein CASRRDREGYEQYF. The gene calls are TRBV4-1 and TRBJ2-7; TRBD1 matches 9 bases. The length of the CDR3 is 14 residues. V gave up 8 bases and J gave up 4 bases; unmatched junction bases: 9. Germline loops: CDR1 MGHRA, CDR2 YSYEKL.

As DNA, the CDR3 is TGTGCCAGCAATCGCAGGGAAAGCGAGCAGTACTTC. Translation: CASNRRESEQYF. This sequence joins TRBV21-1 and TRBJ2-7; TRBD1, as called in the table, went unchecked against the DNA. TRBV21-1 is an annotated pseudogene. This CDR3 spans 12 amino acids.

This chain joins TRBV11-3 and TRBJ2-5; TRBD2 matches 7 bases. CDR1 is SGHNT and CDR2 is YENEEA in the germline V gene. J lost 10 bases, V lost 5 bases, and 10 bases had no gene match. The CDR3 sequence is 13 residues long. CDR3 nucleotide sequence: TGTGCCAGCAGCCAAGATGTTAGGACTAGCCAGTACTTC. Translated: CASSQDVRTSQYF. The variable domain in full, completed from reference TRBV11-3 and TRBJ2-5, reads EAGVVQSPRYKIIEKKQPVAFWCNPISGHNTLYWYLQNLGQGPELLIRYENEEAVDDSQLPKDRFSAERLKGVDSTLKIQPAELGDSAVYLCASSQDVRTSQYFGPGTRLLVL.

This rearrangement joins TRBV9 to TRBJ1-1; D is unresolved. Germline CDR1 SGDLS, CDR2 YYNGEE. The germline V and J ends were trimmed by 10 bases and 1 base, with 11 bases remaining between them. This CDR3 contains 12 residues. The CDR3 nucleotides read TGTGCCGAGATCGGCAAGAACACTGAAGCTTTCTTT. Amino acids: CAEIGKNTEAFF.

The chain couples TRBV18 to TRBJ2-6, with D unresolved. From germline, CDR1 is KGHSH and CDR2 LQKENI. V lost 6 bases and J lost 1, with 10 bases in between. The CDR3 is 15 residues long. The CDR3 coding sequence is TGTGCCAGCTCCCAGGCGGTGTCTGGGGCCAACGTCCTGACTTTC. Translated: CASSQAVSGANVLTF.

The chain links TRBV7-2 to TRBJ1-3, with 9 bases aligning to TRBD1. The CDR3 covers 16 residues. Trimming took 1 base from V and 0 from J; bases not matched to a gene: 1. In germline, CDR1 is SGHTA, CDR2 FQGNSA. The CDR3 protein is CASSLGTGDSGNTIYF. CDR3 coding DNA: TGTGCCAGCAGCTTAGGGACAGGGGACTCTGGAAACACCATATATTTT.

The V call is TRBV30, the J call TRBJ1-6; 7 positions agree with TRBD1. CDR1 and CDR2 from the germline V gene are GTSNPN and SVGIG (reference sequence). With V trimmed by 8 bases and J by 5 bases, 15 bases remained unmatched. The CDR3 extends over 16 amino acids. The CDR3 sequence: CATPDRTIGHNSPLHF. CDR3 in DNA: TGTGCCACCCCGGACAGGACTATTGGGCATAATTCACCCCTCCACTTT.

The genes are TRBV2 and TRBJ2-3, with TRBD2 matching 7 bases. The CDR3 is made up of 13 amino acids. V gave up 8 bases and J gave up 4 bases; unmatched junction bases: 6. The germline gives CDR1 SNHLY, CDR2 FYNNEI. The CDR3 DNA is TGTGCCAGCCGGGAGGCAGGGCCAGATACGCAGTATTTT. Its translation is CASREAGPDTQYF.

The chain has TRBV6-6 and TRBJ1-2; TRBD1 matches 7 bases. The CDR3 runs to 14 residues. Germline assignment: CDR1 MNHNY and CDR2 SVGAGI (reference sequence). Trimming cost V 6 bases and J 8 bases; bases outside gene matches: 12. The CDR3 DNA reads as TGTGCCAGCAGAGCACCAGACAGGGCCGGAGGCTACACCTTC. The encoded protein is CASRAPDRAGGYTF.

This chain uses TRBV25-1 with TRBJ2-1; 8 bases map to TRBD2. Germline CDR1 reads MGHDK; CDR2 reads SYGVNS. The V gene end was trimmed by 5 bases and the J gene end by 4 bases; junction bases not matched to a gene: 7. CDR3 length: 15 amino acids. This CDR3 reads CASSRGTRGYNEQFF. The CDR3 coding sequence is TGTGCCAGCAGTCGGGGGACTAGGGGATACAATGAGCAGTTCTTC.

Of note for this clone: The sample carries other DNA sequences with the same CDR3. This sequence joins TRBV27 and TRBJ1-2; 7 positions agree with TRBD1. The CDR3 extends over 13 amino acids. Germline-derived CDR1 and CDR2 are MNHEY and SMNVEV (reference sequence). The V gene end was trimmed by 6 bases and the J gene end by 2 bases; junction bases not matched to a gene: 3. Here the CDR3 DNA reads TGTGCCAGCAGCCCACAGGGGAACTATGGCTACACCTTC. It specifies CASSPQGNYGYTF.

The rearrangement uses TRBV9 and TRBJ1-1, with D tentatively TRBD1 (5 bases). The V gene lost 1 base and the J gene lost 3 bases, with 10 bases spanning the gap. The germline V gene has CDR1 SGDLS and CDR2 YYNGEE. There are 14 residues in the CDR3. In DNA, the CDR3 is TGTGCCAGCAGCGTAATGTCACAGGACACTGAAGCTTTCTTT. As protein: CASSVMSQDTEAFF.

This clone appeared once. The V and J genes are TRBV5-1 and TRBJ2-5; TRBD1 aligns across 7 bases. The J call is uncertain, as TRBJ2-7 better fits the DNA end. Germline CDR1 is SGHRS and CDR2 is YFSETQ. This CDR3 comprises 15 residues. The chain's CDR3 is CASSLEGDSSYEQYF. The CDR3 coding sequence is TGCGCCAGCAGCTTGGAGGGGGACAGCTCCTACGAGCAGTACTTC.

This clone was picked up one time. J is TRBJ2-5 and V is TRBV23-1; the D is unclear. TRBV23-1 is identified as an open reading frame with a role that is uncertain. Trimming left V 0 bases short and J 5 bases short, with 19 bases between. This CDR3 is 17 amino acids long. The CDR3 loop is CASSQSSNGVLRETQYF. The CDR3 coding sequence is TGCGCCAGCAGTCAATCATCGAATGGAGTTTTGAGGGAGACCCAGTACTTC.

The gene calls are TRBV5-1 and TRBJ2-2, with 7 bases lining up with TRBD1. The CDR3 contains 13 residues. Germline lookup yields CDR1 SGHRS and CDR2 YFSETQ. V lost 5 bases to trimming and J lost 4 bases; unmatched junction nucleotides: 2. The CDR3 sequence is CASSGTVTGELFF. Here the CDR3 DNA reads TGCGCCAGCAGTGGGACAGTCACCGGGGAGCTGTTTTTT.

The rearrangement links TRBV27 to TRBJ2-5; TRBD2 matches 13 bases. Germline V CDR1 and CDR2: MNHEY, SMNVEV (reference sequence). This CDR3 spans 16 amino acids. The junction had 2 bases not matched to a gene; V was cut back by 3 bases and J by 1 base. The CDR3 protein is CASSFRTSGGQETQYF. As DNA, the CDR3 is TGTGCCAGCAGTTTCCGGACTAGCGGGGGCCAAGAGACCCAGTACTTC.

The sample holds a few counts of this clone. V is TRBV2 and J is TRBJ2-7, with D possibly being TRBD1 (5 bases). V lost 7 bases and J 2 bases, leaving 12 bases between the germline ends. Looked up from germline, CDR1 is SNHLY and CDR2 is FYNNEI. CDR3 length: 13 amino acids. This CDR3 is CASMPSGTYEQYF. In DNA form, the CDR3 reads TGTGCCAGCATGCCCTCAGGGACCTACGAGCAGTACTTC.

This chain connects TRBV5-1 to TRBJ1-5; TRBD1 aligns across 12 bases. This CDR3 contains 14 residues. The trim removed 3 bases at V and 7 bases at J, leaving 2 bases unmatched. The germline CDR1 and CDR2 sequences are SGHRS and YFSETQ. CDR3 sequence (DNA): TGCGCCAGCAGCTCGGGACAGGGGGCACAGCCCCAGCATTTT. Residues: CASSSGQGAQPQHF.

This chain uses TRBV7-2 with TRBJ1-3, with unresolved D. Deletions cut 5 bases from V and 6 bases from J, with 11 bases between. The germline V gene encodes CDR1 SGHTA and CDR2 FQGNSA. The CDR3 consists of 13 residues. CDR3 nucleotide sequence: TGTGCCAGCAGCCAAAACGACCTAAACACCATATATTTT. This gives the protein CASSQNDLNTIYF.

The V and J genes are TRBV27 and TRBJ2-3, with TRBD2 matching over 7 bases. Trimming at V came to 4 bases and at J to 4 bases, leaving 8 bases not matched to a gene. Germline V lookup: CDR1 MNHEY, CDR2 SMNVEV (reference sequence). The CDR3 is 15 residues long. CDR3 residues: CASSSPPSGADTQYF. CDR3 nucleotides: TGTGCCAGCAGTTCCCCGCCTAGCGGCGCAGATACGCAGTATTTT.

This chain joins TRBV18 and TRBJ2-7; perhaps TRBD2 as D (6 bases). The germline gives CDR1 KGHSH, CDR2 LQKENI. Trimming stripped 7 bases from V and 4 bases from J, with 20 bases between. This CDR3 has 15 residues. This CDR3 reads CASYLGPGEGYEQYF. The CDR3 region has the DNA TGTGCCAGCTACTTGGGACCGGGAGAGGGATACGAGCAGTACTTC.

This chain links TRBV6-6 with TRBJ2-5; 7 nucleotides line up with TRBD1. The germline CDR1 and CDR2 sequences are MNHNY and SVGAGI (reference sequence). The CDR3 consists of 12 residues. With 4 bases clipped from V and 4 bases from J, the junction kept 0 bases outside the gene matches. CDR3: CASSWDRETQYF. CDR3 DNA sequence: TGTGCCAGCAGTTGGGACAGAGAGACCCAGTACTTC.

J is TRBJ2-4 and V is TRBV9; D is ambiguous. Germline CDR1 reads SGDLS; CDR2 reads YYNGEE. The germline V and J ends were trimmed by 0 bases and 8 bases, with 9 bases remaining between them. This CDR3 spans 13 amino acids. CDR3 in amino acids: CASSVADRDIQYF. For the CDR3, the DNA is TGTGCCAGCAGCGTAGCGGATCGTGACATTCAGTACTTC.

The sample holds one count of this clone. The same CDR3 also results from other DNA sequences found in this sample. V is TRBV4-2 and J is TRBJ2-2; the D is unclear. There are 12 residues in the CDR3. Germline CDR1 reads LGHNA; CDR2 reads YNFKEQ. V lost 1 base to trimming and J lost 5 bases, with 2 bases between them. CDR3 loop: CASSQVTGELFF. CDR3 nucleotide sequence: TGTGCCAGCAGCCAAGTTACCGGGGAGCTGTTTTTT.

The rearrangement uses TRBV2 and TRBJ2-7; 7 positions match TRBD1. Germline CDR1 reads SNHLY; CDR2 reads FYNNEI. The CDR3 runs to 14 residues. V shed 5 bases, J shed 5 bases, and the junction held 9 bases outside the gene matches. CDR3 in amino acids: CASSRDRSSDEQYF. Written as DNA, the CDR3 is TGTGCCAGCAGTCGGGACAGATCCTCAGACGAGCAGTACTTC.

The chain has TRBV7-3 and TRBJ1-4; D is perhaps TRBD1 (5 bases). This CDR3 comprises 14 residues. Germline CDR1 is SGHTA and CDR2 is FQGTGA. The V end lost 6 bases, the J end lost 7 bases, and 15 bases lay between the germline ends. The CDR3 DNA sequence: TGTGCCAGCAGAAACATCGGGGGGTCTGAAAAACTGTTTTTT. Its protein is CASRNIGGSEKLFF.